The present T cell receptor beta chain was sequenced within a study of blood T cell repertoires in COVID-19. Data came from immunoSEQ multiplex PCR; TCRdb stores just in-frame clones and leaves some out. The table records some 420,000 clones, around 87% of them present only once. The cohort comprised adults aged about 18 to 100 years residing in about two dozen US areas. Two negative PCRs, clearance, or symptom resolution were required of recovered Cohort 3 donors. Trimming left V 2 bases short and J 4 bases short, with 11 bases between. In germline, CDR1 is WNHNN, CDR2 SYGVQD (reference sequence). The CDR3 extends over 15 amino acids.

The TCR sequence derives from a man aged 25-45 years who had recovered from COVID-19. The sample comprised PBMCs or T cells enriched from blood (not recorded which). The V and J genes are TRBV10-1 and TRBJ2-2; no definite D call. CDR3: CASSEESPGTGELFF. DNA for the CDR3: TGCGCCAGCAGTGAGGAGTCCCCGGGCACCGGGGAGCTGTTTTTT.